Each of the 30 T cell receptor beta chains below was sequenced from the same sample in a study of vaccination effects on CD4 cells after COVID-19. Cultured cells yielded isolated CD4+ T cells after approximately nine days. The person's infection with SARS-CoV-2, confirmed by PCR, took place between March and December 2020. Subjects were given two BNT162b2 or mRNA-1273 vaccine doses. Sequencing used immunoSEQ multiplex PCR; TCRdb keeps in-frame clones, though not all of them. The sample includes 30,000 to 35,000 clones, approximately 72% of them seen just once. No antigen has been identified for these receptors. This sample comprised CD4+ T cells from PBMCs cultured without peptide, obtained after COVID-19 vaccination. The receptors originated from a human donor who had a prior SARS-CoV-2 infection.

This clone was observed a few times. The chain's CDR3 is CASSPWDRTNEKLFF. In DNA, the CDR3 is TGTGCCAGCAGTCCCTGGGACAGGACTAATGAAAAACTGTTTTTT. The chain is built from TRBV6-5 and TRBJ1-4; TRBD1 matches 8 bases. CDR3 length: 15 amino acids. The germline CDR1 and CDR2 sequences are MNHEY and SVGAGI. V lost 5 bases, J lost 2 bases, and 4 bases stayed unmatched.

Here the CDR3 reads CASSVIAGAGNTQYF. For the CDR3, the DNA is TGTGCCAGCAGCGTCATAGCGGGGGCTGGAAATACGCAGTATTTT. The chain links TRBV7-3 to TRBJ2-3, with 9 positions matching TRBD2. This CDR3 has 15 amino acids. Looked up from germline, CDR1 is SGHTA and CDR2 is FQGTGA. The ends lost 5 bases at V and 7 bases at J; junction bases unmatched: 10.

The rearrangement links TRBV5-1 to TRBJ1-3; TRBD1 might be the D (5 bases). Trimming pared 7 bases from V and 2 bases from J, leaving 10 bases between. Per germline, CDR1 SGHRS and CDR2 YFSETQ. The CDR3 is 13 amino acids. CDR3 sequence: CASARETGNTIYF. The DNA for the CDR3 is TGCGCCAGCGCCAGGGAAACTGGAAACACCATATATTTT.

This chain uses TRBV19 with TRBJ1-2, with D possibly being TRBD1 (6 bases). The V end was cut by 0 bases, the J end by 3 bases, with 11 bases between. Germline V gene lookup returns CDR1 LNHDA and CDR2 SQIVND (reference sequence). CDR3 length: 15 amino acids. The CDR3 DNA reads as TGTGCCAGTAGTATAGAGCAGGGGTCGTACTATGGCTACACCTTC. Amino acids: CASSIEQGSYYGYTF. The full variable domain, rest sourced from reference TRBV19 and TRBJ1-2, is DGGITQSPKYLFRKEGQNVTLSCEQNLNHDAMYWYRQDPGQGLRLIYYSQIVNDFQKGDIAEGYSVSREKKESFPLTVTSAQKNPTAFYLCASSIEQGSYYGYTFGSGTRLTVV.

This clone was seen a handful of times. The V gene is TRBV5-6, the J gene TRBJ1-6; TRBD1 is a possible D gene (5 bases). The CDR3 runs 13 residues. The germline V gene encodes CDR1 SGHDT and CDR2 YYEEEE. V lost 2 bases and J lost 9, with 9 bases in between. The CDR3 DNA sequence: TGTGCCAGCAGCTTCTCGGGGGTTTCACCCCTCCACTTT. Encoded protein: CASSFSGVSPLHF.

The chain employs TRBV2 and TRBJ1-2; a weak D match, TRBD1 (6 bases). CDR3 size: 17 residues. CDR1 is SNHLY and CDR2 is FYNNEI in the germline V gene. Trimming shortened V by 6 bases and J by 0 bases, and 20 bases separated the two germline ends. The CDR3, as DNA: TGTGCCAGCAGGCCGGCAGGGGTTTCGTTAGCTAACTATGGCTACACCTTC. This sequence encodes CASRPAGVSLANYGYTF.

The CDR3 spells CASSEGTGGFYGYTF. In nucleotides, the CDR3 is TGTGCCAGCAGTGAAGGGACAGGGGGATTCTATGGCTACACCTTC. V gene TRBV6-1 combines with J gene TRBJ1-2, with TRBD1 identical over 10 bases. Trimming at V came to 1 base and at J to 4 bases, leaving 3 bases not matched to a gene. CDR1 MNHNS and CDR2 SASEGT come from the germline V gene. This CDR3 spans 15 amino acids.

This chain joins TRBV2 and TRBJ2-7; 11 bases are shared with TRBD1. The germline gives CDR1 SNHLY, CDR2 FYNNEI. V lost 2 bases, J lost 3 bases, and 3 bases stayed unmatched. The CDR3 has 15 residues. This chain's CDR3 is CASSEWTGGSYEQYF. Here the CDR3 DNA reads TGTGCCAGCAGTGAATGGACAGGGGGCAGCTACGAGCAGTACTTC.

In this sample, this clone turned up once. The chain carries TRBV28 and TRBJ2-7; possibly TRBD1 for D (6 bases). The CDR3 loop spans 15 amino acids. Trimming removed 5 bases from V and 1 base from J, with 15 bases in between. CDR1 MDHEN and CDR2 SYDVKM come from the germline V gene. In DNA, the CDR3 is TGTGCCAGCAGTCCGTCAGGGGATCGATCCTACGAGCAGTACTTC. It specifies CASSPSGDRSYEQYF.

The chain couples TRBV6-5 to TRBJ1-1, with a tentative D call TRBD1 (6 bases). The length of the CDR3 is 14 residues. Germline lookup yields CDR1 MNHEY and CDR2 SVGAGI. V was pared by 8 bases and J by 1 base, with 14 bases between. The DNA for the CDR3 is TGTGCCAGCCTGAGGGGGGCGCCGAACACTGAAGCTTTCTTT. Translated, it gives CASLRGAPNTEAFF.

This rearrangement joins TRBV21-1 to TRBJ1-2. TRBV21-1 is a documented pseudogene. The CDR3 consists of 18 residues. The CDR3 DNA is TGTGCCAGCAGCGGACGAAGGGAGGAGATCGCGAGAGACTATGGCTACACCTTC. Translating gives CASSGRREEIARDYGYTF.

The V gene is TRBV11-3, the J gene TRBJ1-1; the D is unclear. V lost 1 base to trimming and J lost 2 bases, with 5 bases between them. The V gene's germline CDR1 is SGHNT and CDR2 YENEEA. The CDR3 is 13 residues long. CDR3 sequence: CASSLGANTEAFF. CDR3 in DNA: TGTGCCAGCAGCTTAGGGGCCAACACTGAAGCTTTCTTT.

The chain carries TRBV7-4 and TRBJ2-3; either TRBD1 or TRBD2 may fit D (5 bases each). Germline V gives CDR1 SGHVT, CDR2 SQSDAQ. The CDR3 extends over 18 amino acids. V was shortened by 1 base and J by 7 bases, with 24 bases between the two germline ends. In DNA form, the CDR3 reads TGTGCCAGCAGCTTAGGCAGACGGGGCACCATGATCTCGAATACGCAGTATTTT. It specifies CASSLGRRGTMISNTQYF.

This chain connects TRBV27 to TRBJ2-2; 10 nucleotides match TRBD2. CDR3 length: 15 amino acids. Germline V gene sequence: CDR1 MNHEY, CDR2 SMNVEV (reference sequence). V was clipped by 3 bases and J by 7 bases; unmatched bases: 5. Here the CDR3 DNA reads TGTGCCAGCAGTTTTCTTAGCGGGAGGCACGGGGAGCTGTTTTTT. Its protein is CASSFLSGRHGELFF.

The V call is TRBV4-2, the J call TRBJ2-6; D unresolved. The germline V gene has CDR1 LGHNA and CDR2 YNFKEQ. This CDR3 spans 16 amino acids. Between the trimmed V and J ends, which lost 0 bases and 3 bases, there was a span of 9 bases. In DNA form, the CDR3 reads TGTGCCAGCAGCCAAGATGTGTATGGTGGGGCCAACGTCCTGACTTTC. It yields the protein CASSQDVYGGANVLTF.

The rearrangement uses TRBV6-5 and TRBJ1-1; D is undetermined. Germline values: CDR1 MNHEY, CDR2 SVGAGI. Between the trimmed V and J ends, which lost 8 bases and 1 base, there was a span of 11 bases. There are 13 residues in the CDR3. CDR3 in amino acids: CASWFPTNTEAFF. CDR3 bases: TGTGCCAGCTGGTTCCCCACGAACACTGAAGCTTTCTTT.

V and J are TRBV3-1 (or the pseudogene TRBV3-2) and TRBJ2-3; 15 nucleotides agree with TRBD2. This CDR3 is 17 amino acids long. V shed 4 bases, J shed 5 bases, and the junction held 7 bases outside the gene matches. CDR1 and CDR2 from the germline V gene are LGHDT and YNNKEL (reference sequence). CDR3 bases: TGTGCCAGCAGCCTCGTTGGACTAGCGGGGGGGCAAGATACGCAGTATTTT. Translation: CASSLVGLAGGQDTQYF.

The J gene is TRBJ2-1, the V gene TRBV5-8, with 7 bases identical to TRBD1. After removal of 3 bases from V and 3 bases from J, the junction contained 18 bases not matched to a gene. CDR3 length: 19 residues. Germline lookup yields CDR1 SGHTS and CDR2 YDEGEE. CDR3 protein: CASSSYLLTGWYGYNEQFF. CDR3 bases: TGTGCCAGCAGCTCCTACCTATTGACAGGGTGGTATGGCTACAATGAGCAGTTCTTC.

The CDR3 DNA is TGTGCCAGTACCTGGACAGGGGGTGATACGCAGTATTTT. Translated: CASTWTGGDTQYF. The chain is built from TRBV19 and TRBJ2-3; TRBD1 aligns across 10 bases. The germline gives CDR1 LNHDA, CDR2 SQIVND (reference sequence). V shed 7 bases and J 6 bases; nucleotides not matched to a gene: 4. CDR3 length equals 13 residues.

This chain uses TRBV6-4 with TRBJ2-3; D not resolved. Germline CDR1 and CDR2: MRHNA and SNTAGT. The CDR3 has 16 amino acids. The V and J ends lost 0 bases and 0 bases respectively, with 10 bases between them. CDR3 region: CASSDSVGKSTDTQYF. DNA for the CDR3: TGTGCCAGCAGTGACTCAGTCGGAAAAAGCACAGATACGCAGTATTTT.

The chain has TRBV15 and TRBJ1-4; D gene uncertain. Per the germline V gene, CDR1 is LNHNV and CDR2 is YYDKDF (reference sequence). Trimming took off 7 bases at V and 1 base at J, with 13 bases between the two ends. The CDR3 covers 15 residues. Written as DNA, the CDR3 is TGTGCCACCACAGTATTCGTGGGAACTAATGAAAAACTGTTTTTT. Protein: CATTVFVGTNEKLFF.

The V call is TRBV6-5, the J call TRBJ1-2, with D hard to call. The germline gives CDR1 MNHEY, CDR2 SVGAGI. CDR3 length: 13 amino acids. Between the trimmed V and J ends, which lost 6 bases and 2 bases, there was a span of 10 bases. The CDR3 here is CASRTHYNYGYTF. The CDR3 DNA reads TGTGCCAGCAGGACACACTACAACTATGGCTACACCTTC.

This clone was counted a single time. The V and J genes are TRBV18 and TRBJ2-3; the match to TRBD2 covers 9 bases. In germline, CDR1 is KGHSH, CDR2 LQKENI. This CDR3 contains 15 residues. The trim removed 8 bases at V and 5 bases at J, leaving 11 bases unmatched. The CDR3: CASNYNLAGLDTQYF. In DNA form, the CDR3 reads TGTGCCAGCAACTACAATCTAGCGGGGCTAGATACGCAGTATTTT.

This clone was seen only a few times. The chain joins TRBV15 to TRBJ1-3; D gene ambiguous. Trimming pared 3 bases from V and 0 bases from J, leaving 6 bases between. CDR3 length: 14 residues. Germline values: CDR1 LNHNV, CDR2 YYDKDF (reference sequence). Written as DNA, the CDR3 is TGTGCCACCAGCAGGCAACTCTCTGGAAACACCATATATTTT. Encoded protein: CATSRQLSGNTIYF.

The sample holds one count of this clone. This chain joins TRBV7-9 and TRBJ1-4; a possible D gene is TRBD1 (5 bases). Germline loops: CDR1 SEHNR, CDR2 FQNEAQ (reference sequence). CDR3 size: 16 residues. V was cut by 5 bases and J by 4 bases, with 17 bases left in between. The CDR3 region is CASSRGLNRRNEKLFF. The CDR3 DNA follows: TGTGCCAGCAGCAGGGGTTTAAATCGTCGTAATGAAAAACTGTTTTTT.

The V call is TRBV5-4, the J call TRBJ2-3, with TRBD2 identical over 12 bases. CDR3 length: 15 amino acids. V lost 3 bases to trimming and J lost 8 bases; unmatched junction nucleotides: 7. CDR1 is SGHNT and CDR2 is YYREEE in the germline V gene (reference sequence). CDR3 nucleotide sequence: TGTGCCAGCAGCTCGACTAGCGGGGGCCCTGGTACGCAGTATTTT. Amino acid sequence: CASSSTSGGPGTQYF.

The V gene is TRBV11-3, the J gene TRBJ2-4; 7 bases align to TRBD2. J was trimmed by 4 bases and V by 1 base; bases with no gene match: 13. The CDR3 is made up of 18 amino acids. Germline V gene data show CDR1 as SGHNT and CDR2 as YENEEA. This CDR3 is CASSLGIGVGTKKNIQYF. CDR3 nucleotides: TGTGCCAGCAGCTTAGGTATTGGTGTCGGGACTAAGAAAAACATTCAGTACTTC.

V gene TRBV5-1 combines with J gene TRBJ2-7; D call uncertain. Trimming pared 2 bases from V and 4 bases from J, leaving 7 bases between. Per germline, CDR1 SGHRS and CDR2 YFSETQ. CDR3 length: 12 residues. The CDR3 loop reads CASSLGGYEQYF. The CDR3 DNA is TGCGCCAGCAGCTTAGGTGGATACGAGCAGTACTTC.

The chain employs TRBV7-9 and TRBJ1-2; a weak D match, TRBD1 (5 bases). CDR3 length: 15 residues. V lost 1 base, J lost 7 bases, and 16 bases lay in between. Germline CDR1 SEHNR, CDR2 FQNEAQ (reference sequence). The CDR3, as DNA: TGTGCCAGCAGCTTAGAGAGGTTAGGGACGAGTGGCTACACCTTC. It codes for CASSLERLGTSGYTF.

The J gene is TRBJ2-7, the V gene TRBV5-6; D is unresolved. The germline CDR1 and CDR2 sequences are SGHDT and YYEEEE. This CDR3 has 14 amino acids. V was shortened by 4 bases and J by 3 bases, with 14 bases between the two germline ends. CDR3 coding DNA: TGTGCCAGCAGCACACAGCGTTTTTTCTACGAGCAGTACTTC. Protein sequence: CASSTQRFFYEQYF.